Listed below are T cell receptor beta chains from one sample, sequenced in a study of T cell responses to AZD1222 COVID-19 vaccine. The assay was immunoSEQ multiplex PCR, and TCRdb's table has in-frame clones only and misses some. The sample contains 93,000 or so clones, 80% to 90% of which appear only once. The sequencing here drew on peripheral blood, taken on day 0 of AZD1222 vaccination. The receptors here all came from an adult in good health. CDR3s include the opening cysteine and the closing phenylalanine or tryptophan. A D gene is named only where the DNA matches it firmly. Some rows mark clone size as missing; the rest say once, few, many or name a class of expanded clone.

J gene | clone size | V gene | D gene | CDR3 protein | CDR3 DNA
TRBJ1-2 | NA | TRBV6-5 | TRBD1 | CASSYSGQFYGYTF | TGTGCCAGCAGTTACTCGGGACAGTTTTATGGCTACACCTTC
TRBJ2-1 | NA | TRBV5-4 | TRBD2 | CASSVGLAGGNEQFF | TGTGCCAGCAGCGTCGGTCTAGCGGGAGGCAATGAGCAGTTCTTC
TRBJ1-1 | once | TRBV27 | NA | CASSFMGYRNTEAFF | TGTGCCAGCAGTTTTATGGGTTATAGGAACACTGAAGCTTTCTTT
TRBJ1-6 | NA | TRBV24-1 | NA | CATSQGRGSPLHF | TGTGCCACCAGTCAGGGGAGGGGTTCACCCCTCCACTTT
TRBJ2-3 | NA | TRBV9 | NA | CASSVGLTGTDTQYF | TGTGCCAGCAGCGTAGGCCTAACCGGCACAGATACGCAGTATTTT
TRBJ1-5 | few | TRBV6-1 | NA | CASSESGGRSNQPQHF | TGTGCCAGCAGTGAATCGGGGGGTAGGAGCAATCAGCCCCAGCATTTT
TRBJ2-5 | NA | TRBV6-5 | TRBD2 | CASSNAPRGGETQYF | TGTGCCAGCAGTAACGCCCCCCGGGGGGGTGAGACCCAGTACTTC
TRBJ1-3 | NA | TRBV30 | TRBD1 | CAWSAPGTGGGNTIYF | TGTGCCTGGAGTGCCCCGGGGACAGGGGGTGGAAACACCATATATTTT
TRBJ2-2 | once | TRBV5-3 | NA | CARSRAFETDGELFF | TGTGCCAGAAGTCGGGCCTTTGAAACCGACGGGGAGCTGTTTTTT
TRBJ1-5 | NA | TRBV11-2 | NA | CASSLESDTTFNQPQHF | TGTGCCAGCAGCTTAGAATCGGACACTACCTTCAATCAGCCCCAGCATTTT
TRBJ2-3 | NA | TRBV6-5 | NA | CASSYSQGSSTDTQYF | TGTGCCAGCAGTTACTCCCAGGGTTCGAGCACAGATACGCAGTATTTT
TRBJ2-5 | NA | TRBV7-3 | TRBD2 | CASSRGTSLAETQYF | TGTGCCAGCAGCCGCGGGACTAGCCTTGCAGAGACCCAGTACTTC
TRBJ2-1 | once | TRBV29-1 | NA | CSVERGRGAGEQFF | TGCAGCGTTGAAAGGGGGAGGGGTGCGGGTGAGCAGTTCTTC
TRBJ2-7 | NA | TRBV19 | TRBD1 | CASSIKGQGWYEQYF | TGTGCCAGTAGTATAAAGGGACAGGGGTGGTACGAGCAGTACTTC
TRBJ1-6 | NA | TRBV5-1 | NA | CASSLFWASSNSPLHF | TGCGCCAGCAGCTTGTTCTGGGCTTCAAGTAATTCACCCCTCCACTTT
TRBJ2-3 | NA | TRBV7-6 | TRBD2 | CASSLSPRQGGGTDTQYF | TGTGCCAGCAGCTTAAGCCCCCGGCAGGGAGGGGGCACAGATACGCAGTATTTT
TRBJ2-5 | NA | TRBV24-1 | NA | CATSDLYQETQYF | TGTGCCACCAGTGATTTGTACCAAGAGACCCAGTACTTC
TRBJ2-7 | once | TRBV2 | NA | CASGFYEQYF | TGTGCCAGCGGATTCTACGAGCAGTACTTC
TRBJ1-5 | NA | TRBV30 | TRBD1 | CAWSPRTGEEGSNQPQHF | TGTGCCTGGAGTCCCCGGACAGGGGAGGAGGGTAGCAATCAGCCCCAGCATTTT
TRBJ1-6 | NA | TRBV29-1 | TRBD1 | CSVGQGGQDSPLHF | TGCAGCGTTGGACAGGGAGGACAAGATTCACCCCTCCACTTT
TRBJ2-3 | once | TRBV10-1 | NA | CASSEYTRGGTDTQYF | TGCGCCAGCAGCGAATACACCCGGGGCGGCACAGATACGCAGTATTTT
TRBJ1-5 | NA | TRBV2 | TRBD1 | CASTLTDSGTGWQPQHF | TGTGCCAGCACCCTGACGGACTCCGGGACAGGGTGGCAGCCCCAGCATTTT
TRBJ2-2 | NA | TRBV27 | NA | CASRRQKNTGELFF | TGTGCCAGCAGACGACAGAAGAACACCGGGGAGCTGTTTTTT
TRBJ2-5 | NA | TRBV5-1 | NA | CASSLGSVPGETQYF | TGCGCCAGCAGCTTGGGGTCAGTCCCGGGAGAGACCCAGTACTTC
TRBJ2-3 | NA | TRBV5-4 | NA | CASTFSKGSSTDTQYF | TGTGCCAGCACCTTTTCCAAAGGGTCTAGCACAGATACGCAGTATTTT
TRBJ1-5 | NA | TRBV30 | NA | CAWSVVDRNQPQHF | TGTGCCTGGAGTGTAGTGGACCGCAATCAGCCCCAGCATTTT
TRBJ2-7 | NA | TRBV3-1/TRBV3-2 | TRBD1 | CASSQDRDRWGYEQYF | TGTGCCAGCAGCCAAGATAGGGACAGATGGGGCTACGAGCAGTACTTC
TRBJ1-1 | NA | TRBV18 | NA | CASSRVNTEAFF | TGTGCCAGCTCACGGGTGAACACTGAAGCTTTCTTT
TRBJ2-5 | NA | TRBV3-1/TRBV3-2 | TRBD1 | CASSPTGQETQYF | TGTGCCAGCAGCCCGACAGGGCAAGAGACCCAGTACTTC